This is a list of T cell receptor beta chains from one sample in a study of cytomegalovirus exposure and HLA in healthy donors. Generated by immunoSEQ multiplex PCR, the TCRdb table keeps only in-frame clones and is missing some. The table lists 150,000 to 160,000 clones, 75% to 90% of them singletons. Sequences were obtained from PBMCs. All receptors come from a man aged 18 to 30 in good health and CMV-seropositive. CDR3s leave out the opening cysteine and the closing phenylalanine or tryptophan. Not every row has a clone size; where given, it reads once, few, many or a size class.

j_gene: TRBJ1-3
abundance: NA
v_gene: TRBV18
CDR3aa: ASSPGARGPGNTIY

j_gene: TRBJ2-6
abundance: once
v_gene: TRBV5-1
CDR3aa: ASSPRPREGANVLT

j_gene: TRBJ2-3
abundance: NA
v_gene: TRBV4-2
CDR3aa: ASSPGQGVGDTQY

j_gene: TRBJ2-1
abundance: NA
v_gene: TRBV7-9
CDR3aa: ASSSTRRDPNEQF

j_gene: TRBJ1-6
abundance: NA
v_gene: TRBV6-5
CDR3aa: ASSYSYTLNTLH

j_gene: TRBJ1-1
abundance: NA
v_gene: TRBV6-5
CDR3aa: ASSYSFGTGGAEAF

j_gene: TRBJ2-1
abundance: NA
v_gene: TRBV15
CDR3aa: ATSTPGWESYEQF

j_gene: TRBJ2-2
abundance: once
v_gene: TRBV27
CDR3aa: ASSFYSSNTGELF

j_gene: TRBJ2-7
abundance: once
v_gene: TRBV9
CDR3aa: ASNPYGDLGYEQY

j_gene: TRBJ1-1
abundance: few
v_gene: TRBV2
CDR3aa: ASSPRGMNTEAF

j_gene: TRBJ2-1
abundance: NA
v_gene: TRBV7-8
CDR3aa: ASSLFFGGTYNEQF

j_gene: TRBJ2-7
abundance: NA
v_gene: TRBV2
CDR3aa: ASMLTGGADEQY

j_gene: TRBJ2-3
abundance: NA
v_gene: TRBV30
CDR3aa: AWSPHGLGTQY

j_gene: TRBJ2-1
abundance: NA
v_gene: TRBV19
CDR3aa: ASSTPGTSGVDPYNEQF

j_gene: TRBJ1-2
abundance: NA
v_gene: TRBV20-1
CDR3aa: SARRQGAYT

j_gene: TRBJ1-1
abundance: NA
v_gene: TRBV30
CDR3aa: AWSRGQGTAF

j_gene: TRBJ2-1
abundance: NA
v_gene: TRBV27
CDR3aa: ASVISNEQF

j_gene: TRBJ2-3
abundance: NA
v_gene: TRBV6-5
CDR3aa: ASRGSGGGTDTQY

j_gene: TRBJ2-2
abundance: NA
v_gene: TRBV2
CDR3aa: ASSGLQVPGELF

j_gene: TRBJ2-1
abundance: NA
v_gene: TRBV7-9
CDR3aa: ASSLRLVSGAAWDEQF

j_gene: TRBJ2-2
abundance: NA
v_gene: TRBV4-2
CDR3aa: ASNTQTGELF

j_gene: TRBJ2-1
abundance: NA
v_gene: TRBV7-2
CDR3aa: ASSSDSGGYNEQF

j_gene: TRBJ1-5
abundance: NA
v_gene: TRBV7-2
CDR3aa: ASSPGNQPQH

j_gene: TRBJ1-6
abundance: NA
v_gene: TRBV18
CDR3aa: ASSPRGGGDSPLH

j_gene: TRBJ2-1
abundance: NA
v_gene: TRBV5-1
CDR3aa: ASSPRTSDDEQF

j_gene: TRBJ2-5
abundance: NA
v_gene: TRBV6-6
CDR3aa: ASSPGGQETQY

j_gene: TRBJ1-1
abundance: NA
v_gene: TRBV25-1
CDR3aa: ASSELERGTEAF

j_gene: TRBJ2-2
abundance: NA
v_gene: TRBV19
CDR3aa: ASSISTASGELF

j_gene: TRBJ1-3
abundance: NA
v_gene: TRBV5-1
CDR3aa: ASSLLTGSGNTIY